This record covers a single TCR beta chain. Its antigen has not been determined. Per-base quality was not reported, and no clone a single base away is much larger than it. CDR1 and CDR2, looked up from the germline V gene (reference sequence), are SEHNR and FQNEAQ. V drops 6 bases and J drops 1 base, leaving 15 bases in between. The CDR3 runs 15 residues from the cysteine to the phenylalanine. Only CDR3 DNA remains: 45 bases, in frame from the first base. The source of the sample is a study of cytomegalovirus exposure and HLA in healthy donors listed by TCRdb under 2017. Describing the broader study: An earlier analysis of 587 of the donors reported 250 to 350 Gb of sequence data and around 110 million unique TCR beta sequences from about 179 million T cells. The genetic ancestry cluster associated with self-reported Caucasian donors included around four fifths of the roughly 400 genotyped donors. Every discovery cohort repertoire had been produced on one sequencing platform. Among some 400 genotyped donors of the cohort, an average of around 240,000 unique TCR beta nucleotide sequences were sequenced per donor, about a sixth of them non-productive. Donor age, sex, ethnicity and CMV serostatus were compiled alongside the repertoire data. In a later genetic analysis, genome-wide SNP genotypes for 398 of the 666 donors were used, and that subset was treated as a discovery cohort. Roughly 5 DR-DQ haplotypes were handled as single units for association and clustering, since linkage in the cohort was strong. In an earlier analysis of 587 of the donors, high-throughput TCR beta sequencing was used to judge whether each TCR beta V gene segment behaved as functional or pseudogenic. Both class I and class II loci were covered by HLA typing, at four-digit resolution. In addition to the first cohort of roughly 700 subjects, a separate validation cohort of some 120 different subjects was used. Typing coverage differed by locus: A, B, C, DRB1 and DQB1 were typed in roughly 629-630 donors, DQA1 in 522, DPA1 in some 610, and DPB1 in roughly 470. The study aimed to test whether signatures of past pathogen exposure could be identified by cataloging public T cell receptors. In a later analysis, previously published TCR beta repertoires from roughly 710 donors were re-analyzed and high-resolution HLA genotyping was added so that TCR occurrence patterns could be studied. High-throughput TCR immunosequencing, statistical association of individual TCRs with disease status, and machine learning were combined to predict cytomegalovirus infection status. Rather than drawing on any new phenotypic data, the later analysis identified candidate immune exposures from TCR beta sequences and the way those sequences occurred across donors. The T cell repertoires of 666 subjects were profiled by immunosequencing and related to cytomegalovirus serostatus. An early release covering just under 650 HLA-typed donors comprised approximately 290 gigabases of sequencing data and roughly 86 million unique TCR sequences.

Libraries were made using the immunoSEQ multiplex PCR assay. For the multiplex PCR, a mixture combining 60 forward primers for TCR Vbeta segments and 13 reverse primers for TCR Jbeta segments was used. The CDR3 region of rearranged TCR beta genes was amplified from genomic DNA with a multiplex PCR assay. The Illumina HiSeq System was used to sequence the amplified TCR beta libraries as 87-base-pair reads. Per the authors' processing: A later analysis tallied 75 million to 95 million unique TCR beta chains across the 650 to 750 repertoires, and approximately 12 million of those chains were shared by two or more donors. To remove PCR and sequencing errors, raw reads were error-corrected and collapsed into unique sequences using a nearest-neighbor algorithm that merged closely related sequences. Alignment of CDR3 sequences to IMGT reference sequences was used to assign V, D and J gene segments. For a sequence to be retained, at least a six-nucleotide match to both a V gene segment and a J gene segment was required. Rearrangements were classified as productive when the CDR3 lacked stop codons and remained in frame with V and J, and all other rearrangements were classified as non-productive. Following IMGT convention, CDR3 was defined as the stretch from the second conserved V-encoded cysteine to the conserved J-encoded phenylalanine. Sequences without an unambiguous match to a single V gene segment were excluded from the earlier analysis of about 600 of the donors. In an earlier analysis of several hundred of the donors, V segments were called functional above 56.7% productive rearrangements and were called segregating when the between-donor standard deviation exceeded 5%. A statistical classification framework was developed to diagnose cytomegalovirus status using the catalog of TCR beta chain sequences. In a later analysis, V and J genes were assigned by comparing TCR nucleotide sequences against IMGT/GENE-DB human TR gene sequences. A later analysis assigned CDR3 sequences and most-parsimonious VDJ recombination scenarios with the TCRdist pipeline. In a later analysis, each TCR beta chain was defined by its CDR3 amino acid sequence together with its V-gene family, and reads without a unique V-gene family were excluded. To address suspected cross-contamination and a sequencing artifact, a later analysis removed a few hundred highly shared, low-generation-probability nucleotide sequences. A later analysis calculated a clonal expansion index for each public chain from normalized within-repertoire ranks of inferred template counts. In a later analysis, generation probabilities were computed with a VDJ recombination model fitted to out-of-frame rearrangements, and the resulting probabilities were checked against IGoR. In a later analysis, TCR-TCR, TCR-HLA and TCR-CMV co-occurrence was scored with hypergeometric tests, and a repertoire-size bias correction was applied to TCR pairs. A later analysis estimated false discovery rates by permuting HLA or CMV assignments 20 times. In a later analysis, co-occurring TCRs were grouped using DBSCAN, with TCRdist sequence similarity added in when clustering inside HLA-allele-positive subsets. Co-occurrence clustering excluded repertoires with fewer than 30,000 or more than 120,000 public chains, plus five with anomalous nucleotide sharing. This immuneACCESS table, as held by TCRdb, lists in-frame sequences with V and J called but not all clones. Of the missing ones, under half trace to an unresolved V gene in checked studies; the others have no known cause. V and J calls plus clone size are reproduced from that table; the DNA served to infer D and trimming. The sample table holds more than 200,000 clones, of which over 75% were seen once. The ten largest clones represent 1% to 1.5% of the sample.

Results the study describes overall, beyond this receptor: Most CMV-associated TCR beta chains appeared to be HLA-restricted in a later analysis, and the HLA associations seemed to be driven largely by CMV exposure. A later analysis found that HLA-associated TCR beta chains were more clonally expanded and had lower generation probabilities than equally common non-associated chains. The study gave a list of more than 150 TCR beta chains associated with cytomegalovirus. Several of the top co-occurrence clusters appeared to be linked to parvovirus B19, influenza, CMV and Epstein-Barr virus, according to a later analysis. In this cohort, only TCR beta chains were sequenced, and detectable features were limited by the absence of alpha or paired-chain data. Because the 87-base-pair reads could not distinguish some IMGT-functional V segments, including TRBV6-2 and TRBV6-3, those segments were excluded. HLA typing was unavailable for some donors at each locus, so association tests used only the typed subset. A further reported finding was that TCR beta sequences accurately predicted the HLA-A and HLA-B alleles for most subjects in the first cohort. An association between a missense DCLRE1C variant and V-gene and J-gene trimming of TCR beta chains was found in a later genetic analysis and replicated in an independent cohort. The classifier was reported to diagnose cytomegalovirus status with high specificity and sensitivity in both the original and validation cohorts. The authors suggested that the approach could potentially be generalized to other disease states and immunological phenotypes. Presence/absence analyses assumed roughly uniform sequencing depth across donors, an assumption that may not hold. In an earlier analysis of some 540 of the donors, most TCR beta V segments appeared in productive rearrangements about 90% or about 30% of the time, broadly matching IMGT annotations. Because counts were too low, around 17 rarely observed V segments, including chromosome 9 orphons, were left out of the earlier analysis of 500 to 650 of the donors. According to a later genetic analysis, donors in an Asian-associated ancestry cluster had fewer N-insertions in productive TCRs than the approximately 610-donor mean. When HLA alleles, especially DR and DQ, strongly co-occurred, attributing TCR associations to individual alleles was difficult. The sequencing pipeline was judged likely to have produced a cluster of highly shared sequence variants as a technical artifact. Correlated functional status among segregating V segments might be attributable to linkage disequilibrium, but an unknown experimental factor could not be ruled out. While some public TCRs were present in many individuals, most TCR sequences turned up only very rarely across donors. A few of the identified cytomegalovirus-associated TCR beta chains were confirmed in vitro to be specific for cytomegalovirus antigens. CMV serostatus was the only immune exposure information available for the cohort. A later analysis associated about 17,000 TCR beta sequences with specific HLA alleles at a false discovery rate of 0.05. In a later analysis, TCR association rates were found to vary across HLA loci, with the most associated TCRs seen for DRB1 alleles and the fewest for HLA-C alleles.

The cohort consisted of 600 to 750 healthy bone marrow donors. At the time of sampling, all cohort members were nominally healthy, though unrecorded immune exposures were likely present. Of the roughly 700 cohort members, 250 to 300 had a positive CMV serostatus and 350 to 450 had a negative one, while no CMV serostatus was recorded for the donor. Every donor gave a peripheral blood sample, and the peripheral blood mononuclear cells from that sample were used for TCR beta sequencing. Genomic DNA extraction from the blood cell samples was performed with the Qiagen DNeasy Blood Extraction Kit. The receptor chain draws on TRBV7-9 and TRBJ1-1, with a weak D call of TRBD1 (5 bases match). The sequence was collected from a human donor in good health. The sequenced sample consisted of PBMCs. This receptor carries the CDR3 CASSTGVPRNTEAFF. The DNA sequence reads TGTGCCAGCAGTACAGGAGTCCCCAGGAACACTGAAGCTTTCTTT.